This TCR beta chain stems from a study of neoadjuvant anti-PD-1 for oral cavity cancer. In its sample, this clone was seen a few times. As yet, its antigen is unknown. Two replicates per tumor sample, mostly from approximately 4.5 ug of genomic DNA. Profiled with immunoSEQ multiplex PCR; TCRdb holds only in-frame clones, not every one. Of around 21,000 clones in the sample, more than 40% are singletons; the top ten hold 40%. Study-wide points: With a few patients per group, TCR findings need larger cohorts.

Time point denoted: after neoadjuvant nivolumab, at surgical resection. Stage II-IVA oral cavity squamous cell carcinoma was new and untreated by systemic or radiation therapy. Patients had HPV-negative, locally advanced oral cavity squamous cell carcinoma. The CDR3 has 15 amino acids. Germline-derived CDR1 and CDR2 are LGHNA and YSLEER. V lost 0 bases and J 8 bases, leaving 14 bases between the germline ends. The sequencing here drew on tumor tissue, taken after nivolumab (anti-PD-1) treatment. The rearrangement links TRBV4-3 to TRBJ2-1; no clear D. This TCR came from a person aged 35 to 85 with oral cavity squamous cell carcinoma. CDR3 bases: TGCGCCAGCAGCCAAGAATGGGTGAGTTGGGATGAGCAGTTCTTC. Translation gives CASSQEWVSWDEQFF.